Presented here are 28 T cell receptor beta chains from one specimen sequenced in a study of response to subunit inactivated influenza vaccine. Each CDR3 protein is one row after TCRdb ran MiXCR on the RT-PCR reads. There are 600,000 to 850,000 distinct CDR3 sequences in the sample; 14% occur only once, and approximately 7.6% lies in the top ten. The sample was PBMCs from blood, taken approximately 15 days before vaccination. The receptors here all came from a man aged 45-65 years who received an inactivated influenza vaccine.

This CDR3 is CASSLSVFDEQFF. DNA of the CDR3: TGTGCCAGCAGCCTTTCGGTGTTCGATGAGCAGTTCTTC. This rearrangement joins TRBV14 to TRBJ2-1, with unresolved D. The CDR3 covers 13 residues. Germline assignment: CDR1 SGHDN and CDR2 FVKESK. The V end was cut by 4 bases, the J end by 8 bases, with 12 bases between.

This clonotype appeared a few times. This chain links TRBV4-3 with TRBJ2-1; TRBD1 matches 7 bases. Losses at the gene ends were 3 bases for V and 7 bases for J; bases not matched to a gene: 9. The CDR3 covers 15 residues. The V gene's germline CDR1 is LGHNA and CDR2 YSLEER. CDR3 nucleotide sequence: TGCGCCAGCAGCCAGGTTAACAGGGGATGGAATGAGCAGTTCTTC. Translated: CASSQVNRGWNEQFF.

The CDR3 region is CASSLDWTPYNEQFF. The CDR3 region has the DNA TGTGCCAGCAGCTTAGATTGGACCCCTTACAATGAGCAGTTCTTC. The chain combines TRBV7-9 with TRBJ2-1; D is ambiguous. V dropped 1 base and J dropped 4 bases, with 11 bases sitting between them. This CDR3 region has 15 residues. Looked up from germline, CDR1 is SEHNR and CDR2 is FQNEAQ (reference sequence).

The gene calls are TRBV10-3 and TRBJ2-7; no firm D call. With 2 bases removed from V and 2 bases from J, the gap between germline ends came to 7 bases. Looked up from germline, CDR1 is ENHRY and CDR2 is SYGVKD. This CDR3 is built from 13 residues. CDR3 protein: CAISEPDTYEQYF. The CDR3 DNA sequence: TGTGCCATCAGTGAGCCAGACACCTACGAGCAGTACTTC.

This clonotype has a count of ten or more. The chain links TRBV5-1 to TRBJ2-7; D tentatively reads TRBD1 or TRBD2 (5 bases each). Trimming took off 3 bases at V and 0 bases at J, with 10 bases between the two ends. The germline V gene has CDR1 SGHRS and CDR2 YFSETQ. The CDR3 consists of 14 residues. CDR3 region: CASSWDGSSYEQYF. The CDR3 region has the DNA TGCGCCAGCAGCTGGGACGGAAGCTCCTACGAGCAGTACTTC.

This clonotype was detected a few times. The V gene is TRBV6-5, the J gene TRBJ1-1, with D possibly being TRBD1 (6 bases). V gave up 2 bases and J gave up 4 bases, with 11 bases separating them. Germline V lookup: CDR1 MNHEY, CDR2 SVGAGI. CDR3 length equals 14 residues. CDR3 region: CASSYTQGGTEAFF. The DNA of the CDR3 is TGTGCCAGCAGTTACACACAGGGAGGCACTGAAGCTTTCTTT.

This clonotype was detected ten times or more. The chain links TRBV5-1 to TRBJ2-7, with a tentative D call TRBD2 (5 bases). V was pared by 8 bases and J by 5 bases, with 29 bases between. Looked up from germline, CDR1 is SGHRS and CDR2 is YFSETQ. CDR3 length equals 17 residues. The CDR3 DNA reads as TGCGCCAGTAGGCCGGGATCTTACCTGCGGAATGTGGACGAGCAGTACTTC. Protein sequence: CASRPGSYLRNVDEQYF.

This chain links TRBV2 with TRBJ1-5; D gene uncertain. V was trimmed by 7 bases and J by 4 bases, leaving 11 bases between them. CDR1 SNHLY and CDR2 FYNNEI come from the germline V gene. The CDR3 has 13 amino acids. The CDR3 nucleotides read TGTGCCAGCATGAGGCAGGATAATCAGCCCCAGCATTTT. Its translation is CASMRQDNQPQHF.

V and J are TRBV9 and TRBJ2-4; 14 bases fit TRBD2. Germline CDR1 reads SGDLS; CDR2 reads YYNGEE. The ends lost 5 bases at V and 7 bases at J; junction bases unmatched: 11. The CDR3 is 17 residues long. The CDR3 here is CASSAGLAGGPGNIQYF. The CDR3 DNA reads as TGTGCCAGCAGTGCTGGACTAGCGGGGGGCCCAGGGAACATTCAGTACTTC.

CDR3 amino acids: CASSRQALAREQYF. In DNA form, the CDR3 reads TGTGCCAGCAGCCGCCAAGCACTAGCTCGAGAGCAGTACTTC. The chain uses TRBV13 and TRBJ2-7; a possible D gene is TRBD2 (6 bases). The CDR3 runs to 14 residues. V lost 5 bases and J lost 7, with 18 bases in between. Germline V gives CDR1 PRHDT, CDR2 FYEKMQ (reference sequence).

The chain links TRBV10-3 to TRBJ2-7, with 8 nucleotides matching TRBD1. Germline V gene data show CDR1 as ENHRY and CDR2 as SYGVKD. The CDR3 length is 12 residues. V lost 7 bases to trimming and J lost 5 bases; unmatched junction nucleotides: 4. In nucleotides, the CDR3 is TGTGCCATCAAGGACAGGGTACACGAGCAGTACTTC. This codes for CAIKDRVHEQYF.

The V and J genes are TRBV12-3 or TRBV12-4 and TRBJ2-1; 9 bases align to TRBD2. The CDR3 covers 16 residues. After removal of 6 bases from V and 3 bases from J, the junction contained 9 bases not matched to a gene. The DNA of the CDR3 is TGTGCCAGCAGGGGAATAGCGGGAGCTGGCTACAATGAGCAGTTCTTC. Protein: CASRGIAGAGYNEQFF.

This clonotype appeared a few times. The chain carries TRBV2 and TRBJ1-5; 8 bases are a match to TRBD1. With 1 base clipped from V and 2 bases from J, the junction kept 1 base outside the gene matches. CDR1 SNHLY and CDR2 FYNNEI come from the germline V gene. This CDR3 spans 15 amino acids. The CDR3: CASSEGTGRNQPQHF. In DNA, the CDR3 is TGTGCCAGCAGTGAAGGGACAGGGCGCAATCAGCCCCAGCATTTT.

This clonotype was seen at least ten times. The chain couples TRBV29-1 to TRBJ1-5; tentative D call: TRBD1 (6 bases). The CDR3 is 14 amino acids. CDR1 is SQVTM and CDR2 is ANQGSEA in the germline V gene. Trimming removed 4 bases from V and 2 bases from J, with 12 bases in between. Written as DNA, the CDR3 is TGCAGCGTTGCAGGGGCAGGCGGCAATCAGCCCCAGCATTTT. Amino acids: CSVAGAGGNQPQHF. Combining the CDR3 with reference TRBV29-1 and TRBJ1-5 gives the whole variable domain SAVISQKPSRDICQRGTSLTIQCQVDSQVTMMFWYRQQPGQSLTLIATANQGSEATYESGFVIDKFPISRPNLTFSTLTVSNMSPEDSSIYLCSVAGAGGNQPQHFGDGTRLSIL.

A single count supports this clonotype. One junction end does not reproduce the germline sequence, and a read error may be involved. CDR3: CASSPRTGATAELFF. The CDR3 DNA is TGTGCCAGCAGCCCCCGGACAGGGGCTACCGCGGAGCTGTTTTTT. The V call is TRBV7-9, the J call TRBJ2-2; 9 positions agree with TRBD1. From germline, CDR1 is SEHNR and CDR2 FQNEAQ (reference sequence). The CDR3 extends over 15 amino acids.

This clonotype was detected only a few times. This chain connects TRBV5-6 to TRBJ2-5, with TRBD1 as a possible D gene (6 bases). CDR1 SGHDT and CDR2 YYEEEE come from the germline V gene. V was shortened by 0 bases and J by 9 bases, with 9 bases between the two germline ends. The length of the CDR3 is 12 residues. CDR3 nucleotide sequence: TGTGCCAGCAGCTTGGCACACAGGGCCCAGTACTTC. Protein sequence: CASSLAHRAQYF. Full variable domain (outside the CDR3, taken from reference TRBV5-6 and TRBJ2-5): DAGVTQSPTHLIKTRGQQVTLRCSPKSGHDTVSWYQQALGQGPQFIFQYYEEEERQRGNFPDRFSGHQFPNYSSELNVNALLLGDSALYLCASSLAHRAQYFGPGTRLLVL.

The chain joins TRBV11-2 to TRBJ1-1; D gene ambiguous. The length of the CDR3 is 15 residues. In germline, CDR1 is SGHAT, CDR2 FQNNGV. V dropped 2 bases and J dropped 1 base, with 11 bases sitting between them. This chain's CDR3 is CASSLPGMGNTEAFF. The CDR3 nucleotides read TGTGCCAGCAGCTTACCCGGGATGGGGAACACTGAAGCTTTCTTT.

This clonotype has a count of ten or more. The CDR3 loop reads CAISEPVTTSGDPTDTQYF. CDR3 coding DNA: TGTGCCATCAGTGAGCCCGTAACGACTAGCGGGGACCCCACAGATACGCAGTATTTT. The chain has TRBV10-3 and TRBJ2-3; TRBD2 matches at 11 bases. The J segment lost 2 bases and the V segment lost 2 bases, leaving 12 bases of the junction unmatched. Germline V gives CDR1 ENHRY, CDR2 SYGVKD. The CDR3 is 19 amino acids.

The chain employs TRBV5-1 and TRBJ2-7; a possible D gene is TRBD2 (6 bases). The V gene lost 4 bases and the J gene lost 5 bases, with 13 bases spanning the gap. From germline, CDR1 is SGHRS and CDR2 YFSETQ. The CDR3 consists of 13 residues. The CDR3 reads CASSPRPGDEQYF. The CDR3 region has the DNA TGCGCCAGCAGCCCCCGGCCGGGGGACGAGCAGTACTTC.

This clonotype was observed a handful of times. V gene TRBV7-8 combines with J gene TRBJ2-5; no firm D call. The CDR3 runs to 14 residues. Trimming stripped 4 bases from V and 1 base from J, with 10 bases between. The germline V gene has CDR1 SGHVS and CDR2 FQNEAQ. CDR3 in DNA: TGTGCCAGCAGCTCCCGTAGAGGCCAAGAGACCCAGTACTTC. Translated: CASSSRRGQETQYF. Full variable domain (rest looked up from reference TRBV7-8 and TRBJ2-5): GAGVSQSPRYKVAKRGQDVALRCDPISGHVSLFWYQQALGQGPEFLTYFQNEAQLDKSGLPSDRFFAERPEGSVSTLKIQRTQQEDSAVYLCASSSRRGQETQYFGPGTRLLVL.

Written as DNA, the CDR3 is TGTGCCATCAGCTACAGGGCGGGACTAGCGGGAAGCACAGATACGCAGTATTTT. Translating gives CAISYRAGLAGSTDTQYF. This chain joins TRBV10-3 and TRBJ2-3; 13 positions agree with TRBD2. Germline loops: CDR1 ENHRY, CDR2 SYGVKD. CDR3 size: 18 residues. The ends lost 6 bases at V and 0 bases at J; junction bases unmatched: 9.

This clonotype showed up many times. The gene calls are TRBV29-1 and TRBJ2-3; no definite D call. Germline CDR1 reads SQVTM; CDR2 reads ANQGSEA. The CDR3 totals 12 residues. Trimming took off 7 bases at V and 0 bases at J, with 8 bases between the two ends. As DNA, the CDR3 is TGCAGCGGTGGACGGAGCACAGATACGCAGTATTTT. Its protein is CSGGRSTDTQYF.

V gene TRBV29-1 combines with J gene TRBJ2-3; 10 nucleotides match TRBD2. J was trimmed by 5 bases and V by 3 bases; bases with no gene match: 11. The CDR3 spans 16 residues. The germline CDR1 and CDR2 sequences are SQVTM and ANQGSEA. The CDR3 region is CSVEPSPGTSVDTQYF. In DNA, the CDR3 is TGCAGCGTTGAGCCGTCCCCCGGGACTAGCGTAGATACGCAGTATTTT.

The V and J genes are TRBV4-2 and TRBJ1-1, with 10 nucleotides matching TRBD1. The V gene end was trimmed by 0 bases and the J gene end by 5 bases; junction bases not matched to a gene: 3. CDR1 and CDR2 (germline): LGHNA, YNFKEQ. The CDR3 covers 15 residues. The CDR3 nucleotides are TGTGCCAGCAGCCAAGACGACAGGGGGCAAACTGAAGCTTTCTTT. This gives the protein CASSQDDRGQTEAFF.

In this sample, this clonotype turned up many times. In nucleotides, the CDR3 is TGTGCCAGCAGTACCGACACCTCTTGGGACAATGAGCAGTTCTTC. It codes for CASSTDTSWDNEQFF. The chain joins TRBV28 to TRBJ2-1, with D unresolved. The CDR3 totals 15 residues. Germline V gene data show CDR1 as MDHEN and CDR2 as SYDVKM. Trimming removed 5 bases at V and 5 bases at J, with 16 bases between.

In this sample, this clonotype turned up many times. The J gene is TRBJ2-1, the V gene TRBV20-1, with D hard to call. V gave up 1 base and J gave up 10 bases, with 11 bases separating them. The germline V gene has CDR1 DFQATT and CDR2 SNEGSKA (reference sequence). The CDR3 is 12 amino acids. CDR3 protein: CSARAIIKEQFF. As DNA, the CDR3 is TGCAGTGCTAGAGCCATAATAAAGGAGCAGTTCTTC.

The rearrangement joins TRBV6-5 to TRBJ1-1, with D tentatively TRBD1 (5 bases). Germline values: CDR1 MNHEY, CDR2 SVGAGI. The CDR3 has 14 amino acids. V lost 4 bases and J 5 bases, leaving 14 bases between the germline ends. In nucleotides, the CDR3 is TGTGCCAGCAGTTTCGGGGCGGGGACGACTGAAGCTTTCTTT. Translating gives CASSFGAGTTEAFF.

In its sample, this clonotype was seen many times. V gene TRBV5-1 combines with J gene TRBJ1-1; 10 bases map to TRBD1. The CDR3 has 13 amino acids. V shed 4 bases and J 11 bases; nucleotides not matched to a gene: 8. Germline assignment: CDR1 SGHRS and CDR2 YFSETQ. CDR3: CASSPGQGKKAFF. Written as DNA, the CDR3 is TGCGCCAGCAGCCCGGGACAGGGGAAAAAGGCTTTCTTT.